The 15 T cell receptor beta chains in this list originate from one sample, sequenced in a study of human thymus T cells. The repertoire was sequenced with immunoSEQ multiplex PCR; TCRdb's copy has only in-frame clones and lacks some. The repertoire consists of about 120,000 clones, with about 93% occurring once and the leading ten covering 0.02% to 0.03%. Thymic tissue was derived from resections collected during corrective heart surgery. The sample was thymus tissue. All receptors derive from a boy less than two years old with a congenital heart defect but otherwise immunologically healthy.

The V call is TRBV7-2, the J call TRBJ1-3, with 9 positions matching TRBD1. V gave up 6 bases and J gave up 4 bases; unmatched junction bases: 10. CDR3 length equals 16 residues. Germline CDR1 and CDR2: SGHTA and FQGNSA. CDR3 protein: CASSQTTGGSGNTIYF. The CDR3, as DNA: TGTGCCAGCAGTCAAACTACAGGGGGCTCCGGAAACACCATATATTTT.

The V gene is TRBV19, the J gene TRBJ1-5; perhaps TRBD1 as D (6 bases). Germline V gene lookup returns CDR1 LNHDA and CDR2 SQIVND (reference sequence). The CDR3 loop spans 16 amino acids. V was trimmed by 6 bases and J by 4 bases, leaving 19 bases between them. CDR3: CASRGAGRGGNQPQHF. CDR3 DNA: TGTGCCAGTAGGGGAGCCGGCAGGGGCGGTAATCAGCCCCAGCATTTT. Variable domain in full (rest from reference TRBV19 and TRBJ1-5): DGGITQSPKYLFRKEGQNVTLSCEQNLNHDAMYWYRQDPGQGLRLIYYSQIVNDFQKGDIAEGYSVSREKKESFPLTVTSAQKNPTAFYLCASRGAGRGGNQPQHFGDGTRLSIL.

The chain links TRBV5-4 to TRBJ2-7; possibly TRBD1 for D (6 bases). Germline CDR1 and CDR2: SGHNT and YYREEE (reference sequence). Trimming removed 4 bases from V and 3 bases from J, with 17 bases in between. The CDR3 runs to 15 residues. CDR3 loop: CASSQTGASGYEQYF. The CDR3, as DNA: TGTGCCAGCAGCCAGACAGGAGCCTCCGGCTACGAGCAGTACTTC.

CDR3 region: CASGRDLYYEQYF. CDR3 nucleotides: TGTGCCAGCGGCCGGGACTTATACTACGAGCAGTACTTC. The V and J genes are TRBV11-2 and TRBJ2-7, with a tentative D call TRBD2 (6 bases). Trimming removed 8 bases from V and 3 bases from J, with 14 bases in between. This CDR3 has 13 residues. CDR1 and CDR2 (germline): SGHAT, FQNNGV.

V is TRBV9 and J is TRBJ1-2; D is unresolved. The CDR3 is made up of 14 amino acids. V dropped 0 bases and J dropped 0 bases, with 6 bases sitting between them. Germline V gene sequence: CDR1 SGDLS, CDR2 YYNGEE. CDR3 region: CASSVGHSNYGYTF. The CDR3 nucleotides read TGTGCCAGCAGCGTAGGGCACTCTAACTATGGCTACACCTTC.

The chain uses TRBV4-3 and TRBJ2-1, with a possible D match to TRBD1 (5 bases). V gave up 4 bases and J gave up 6 bases, with 10 bases separating them. CDR3 length equals 13 residues. Per the germline V gene, CDR1 is LGHNA and CDR2 is YSLEER. The CDR3 here is CASSLDRPNEQFF. For the CDR3, the DNA is TGCGCCAGCAGCCTTGACAGACCCAATGAGCAGTTCTTC.

The V gene is TRBV7-3, the J gene TRBJ2-3; TRBD2 agrees at 8 bases. After removal of 1 base from V and 1 base from J, the junction contained 10 bases not matched to a gene. This CDR3 has 18 amino acids. The V gene's germline CDR1 is SGHTA and CDR2 FQGTGA. In DNA form, the CDR3 reads TGTGCCAGCAGCTTAAACGGGCGGGGGGCCAGAGGCACAGATACGCAGTATTTT. Its protein product is CASSLNGRGARGTDTQYF.

V usage is TRBV9 and J usage is TRBJ1-3, with D uncertain. The CDR3 consists of 15 residues. V was pared by 0 bases and J by 5 bases, with 12 bases between. The V gene's germline CDR1 is SGDLS and CDR2 YYNGEE. The DNA of the CDR3 is TGTGCCAGCAGCGTAGAGGACGGCGGAAGAAACACCATATATTTT. Translation: CASSVEDGGRNTIYF.

The chain employs TRBV9 and TRBJ2-6; D remains unclear. Germline V CDR1 and CDR2: SGDLS, YYNGEE. The CDR3 sequence is 13 residues long. The germline V and J ends were trimmed by 4 bases and 4 bases, with 6 bases remaining between them. The CDR3 here is CASSPPGANVLTF. The CDR3 DNA sequence: TGTGCCAGCAGCCCCCCCGGGGCCAACGTCCTGACTTTC.

The chain combines TRBV5-1 with TRBJ1-1, with 7 bases that match TRBD1. Germline CDR1 is SGHRS and CDR2 is YFSETQ. V lost 4 bases and J lost 0; bases outside the gene matches: 9. The CDR3 has 16 residues. The CDR3 bases are TGCGCCAGCAGCCATGACAGGGTTGGGATGAACACTGAAGCTTTCTTT. This encodes CASSHDRVGMNTEAFF. The complete variable domain, with remaining parts taken from reference TRBV5-1 and TRBJ1-1, reads KAGVTQTPRYLIKTRGQQVTLSCSPISGHRSVSWYQQTPGQGLQFLFEYFSETQRNKGNFPGRFSGRQFSNSRSEMNVSTLELGDSALYLCASSHDRVGMNTEAFFGQGTRLTVV.

V gene TRBV7-2 combines with J gene TRBJ2-7; TRBD2 agrees at 8 bases. The CDR3 runs to 14 residues. From germline, CDR1 is SGHTA and CDR2 FQGNSA. V shed 3 bases, J shed 4 bases, and the junction held 5 bases outside the gene matches. CDR3 residues: CASSLFSGAYEQYF. The CDR3 DNA is TGTGCCAGCAGCTTGTTTAGCGGGGCGTACGAGCAGTACTTC.

The rearrangement uses TRBV4-1 and TRBJ1-1; weak D call: TRBD1 (6 bases). V was clipped by 0 bases and J by 0 bases, with 17 bases between them. The length of the CDR3 is 18 residues. Germline CDR1 MGHRA, CDR2 YSYEKL. This CDR3 reads CASSQDLGSGTLNTEAFF. CDR3 nucleotide sequence: TGCGCCAGCAGCCAAGATCTAGGATCAGGGACACTGAACACTGAAGCTTTCTTT.

The gene calls are TRBV5-1 and TRBJ2-7; D unresolved. The V and J ends lost 0 bases and 4 bases respectively, with 11 bases between them. CDR1 and CDR2 from the germline V gene are SGHRS and YFSETQ. This CDR3 spans 14 amino acids. The CDR3 spells CASSLAANDYEQYF. CDR3 bases: TGCGCCAGCAGCTTGGCGGCTAATGATTACGAGCAGTACTTC.

The rearrangement uses TRBV6-1 and TRBJ1-2; TRBD1 matches 7 bases. Trimming cost V 3 bases and J 7 bases; bases outside gene matches: 8. From germline, CDR1 is MNHNS and CDR2 SASEGT. The CDR3 has 14 residues. The CDR3 DNA follows: TGTGCCAGCAGTGACTCCAGGGGGTCGGCTGGCTACACCTTC. Amino acids: CASSDSRGSAGYTF.

The CDR3 loop is CASSGRDRGDEQYF. The CDR3 nucleotides read TGTGCCAGCAGTGGCCGGGACAGGGGTGACGAGCAGTACTTC. The V and J genes are TRBV6-1 and TRBJ2-7; 10 bases align to TRBD1. CDR1 is MNHNS and CDR2 is SASEGT in the germline V gene. This CDR3 has 14 residues. J lost 5 bases, V lost 4 bases, and 5 bases had no gene match.